This T cell receptor (beta chain) was captured by sequencing in a study of lymphopenia after photon versus proton radiotherapy. The V end was cut by 4 bases, the J end by 4 bases, with 16 bases between. The CDR3 consists of 16 residues. The V gene's germline CDR1 is LNHDA and CDR2 SQIVND (reference sequence). Clones were sequenced by immunoSEQ multiplex PCR, and TCRdb holds only the in-frame ones, with some missing. The data hold some 70,000 clones, with about 87% observed a single time. The material sequenced was peripheral blood, taken from a patient treated with proton-based radiotherapy. The TCR sequence derives from an elderly man with esophageal cancer. The rearrangement uses TRBV19 and TRBJ1-4; D possibly corresponds to TRBD1 (6 bases). As DNA, the CDR3 is TGTGCCAGTAGTACTGGGGGCAGCTGGGGTAATGAAAAACTGTTTTTT. It is translated as CASSTGGSWGNEKLFF.